Sequencing of this T cell receptor (beta chain) was carried out in a study of CD8 T cells in Susac syndrome. V gave up 4 bases and J gave up 2 bases, with 8 bases separating them. Germline loops: CDR1 MGHRA, CDR2 YSYEKL. This CDR3 region has 13 residues. Study-wide results and limits: An acknowledgment was made by the study that its TCR sequencing and HLA analysis involved relatively few individuals.

About this clonotype: Antigen: not known.

Sequencing of TCR beta was carried out in blood CD8+ and CD4+ T cells. The multiple sclerosis controls were treatment-naive patients with relapsing-remitting disease that was stable or active. RNA amounts of about 0.45 to 1 ug underwent reverse transcription with random hexamers. Coverage of TCR beta CDR3 amplification by immunoSEQ multiplex PCR extended to 54 Vbeta and 13 Jbeta. MiXCR, run by TCRdb on the immunoSEQ multiplex PCR reads, gives a single entry per CDR3 protein. The sample holds approximately 280,000 distinct CDR3 sequences; roughly 81% are singletons and the top ten take approximately 0.11%.

This clonotype originated in a human donor with multiple sclerosis. The gene calls are TRBV4-1 and TRBJ1-1; D is undetermined. Sequenced sample: CD8+ T cells from PBMCs. The DNA of the CDR3 is TGCGCCAGCAGCCCCGAGCCTAACACTGAAGCTTTCTTT. Its translation is CASSPEPNTEAFF.